These 5 T cell receptor beta chains originate from one sample sequenced in a study of cytomegalovirus exposure and HLA in healthy donors. In the PCR, 60 Vbeta and 13 Jbeta primers were used. Repertoires were generated with immunoSEQ multiplex PCR, while TCRdb's copy carries only in-frame clones and drops some. The sample carries under 200,000 clones, approximately 62% recorded once. The source material was PBMCs. Receptor source: a man aged 45-65 years in good health and CMV-seronegative.

This CDR3 is CASSRQAFAIYF. For the CDR3, the DNA is TGTGCCAGCAGTCGCCAGGCATTCGCCATATATTTT. The genes are TRBV28 and TRBJ1-3; D is uncertain. The CDR3 runs 12 residues. Trimming shortened V by 5 bases and J by 11 bases, and 13 bases separated the two germline ends. Germline lookup yields CDR1 MDHEN and CDR2 SYDVKM. Supplemented by reference TRBV28 and TRBJ1-3, the full variable domain reads DVKVTQSSRYLVKRTGEKVFLECVQDMDHENMFWYRQDPGLGLRLIYFSYDVKMKEKGDIPEGYSVSREKKERFSLILESASTNQTSMYLCASSRQAFAIYFGEGSWLTVV.

The V gene is TRBV6-5, the J gene TRBJ2-5; tentative D call: TRBD2 (5 bases). This CDR3 contains 14 residues. CDR1 is MNHEY and CDR2 is SVGAGI in the germline V gene. The ends were cut back, 6 bases at V and 5 bases at J, with 16 bases in the middle. CDR3 protein: CASSDRGIEETQYF. The CDR3 DNA follows: TGTGCCAGCAGCGATCGGGGTATTGAGGAGACCCAGTACTTC.

This chain connects TRBV6-1 to TRBJ1-3, with 7 positions matching TRBD1. V shed 7 bases, J shed 5 bases, and the junction held 11 bases outside the gene matches. Germline V gives CDR1 MNHNS, CDR2 SASEGT. The CDR3 extends over 15 amino acids. CDR3 in amino acids: CASNGDRARRNTIYF. As DNA, the CDR3 is TGTGCCAGCAACGGCGACAGGGCGCGGCGAAACACCATATATTTT.

This clone was detected only once. V usage is TRBV6-5 and J usage is TRBJ1-2, with TRBD1 as a possible D gene (5 bases). The germline V gene has CDR1 MNHEY and CDR2 SVGAGI. V lost 6 bases, J lost 0 bases, and 14 bases lay in between. There are 15 residues in the CDR3. CDR3 protein: CASSPTGQTNYGYTF. The CDR3 DNA reads TGTGCCAGCAGCCCCACCGGACAAACTAACTATGGCTACACCTTC.

The chain employs TRBV5-1 and TRBJ2-3; weak D call: TRBD2 (6 bases). In germline, CDR1 is SGHRS, CDR2 YFSETQ. The CDR3 loop spans 13 amino acids. Trimming shortened V by 5 bases and J by 2 bases, and 9 bases separated the two germline ends. CDR3 residues: CASRGDFTDTQYF. The CDR3, as DNA: TGCGCCAGCAGGGGGGACTTCACAGATACGCAGTATTTT.